This TCR beta chain was captured in a study of T cells in Graves' hyperthyroidism and ophthalmopathy. RNA transcripts gave rise to amplified TCR beta CDR3 regions. HTBI primers were employed in a first-round RT-PCR of the TCR CDR3. TCRdb passed the multiplex PCR reads through MiXCR, listing each CDR3 protein once. The sample holds about 360,000 distinct CDR3 sequences, approximately 13% seen once. Aged 18 to 65, the patients had hyperthyroidism that was newly diagnosed and had lasted under 2 months. This clonotype was recorded at least ten times. Its target is not known. This CDR3 is built from 12 residues. In germline, CDR1 is SGDLS, CDR2 YYNGEE. V lost 0 bases and J 4 bases, leaving 3 bases between the germline ends. General study findings and limits: Blood also showed most of the thyroid clonotypes that were expanded above 0.001.

This clonotype was obtained from a woman aged 18 to 35 with Graves' hyperthyroidism. The sequenced sample was blood. This chain uses TRBV9 with TRBJ2-3; D gene uncertain. This chain's CDR3 is CASSVGSDTQYF. CDR3 in DNA: TGTGCCAGCAGCGTAGGATCAGATACGCAGTATTTT. Filled out from reference TRBV9 and TRBJ2-3, the complete variable domain reads DSGVTQTPKHLITATGQRVTLRCSPRSGDLSVYWYQQSLDQGLQFLIQYYNGEERAKGNILERFSAQQFPDLHSELNLSSLELGDSALYFCASSVGSDTQYFGPGTRLTVL.